A single count supports the clone carrying this T cell receptor beta chain. This sample was included in a study of blood T cell repertoires in COVID-19. About the research overall: Researchers got acute and convalescent COVID-19 samples from the United States, Italy and Spain. Sources were T cells, B-cell-depleted T cells, or PBMCs; the material itself was cDNA or gDNA.

Germline CDR1 reads LNHDA; CDR2 reads SQIVND (reference sequence). This CDR3 contains 16 residues. Losses at the gene ends were 6 bases for V and 0 bases for J; bases not matched to a gene: 9. In the source study's methods: The assay estimated nucleated cells by amplifying reference gene primers. Produced via immunoSEQ multiplex PCR; TCRdb's table is partial and in-frame only. For V, J and clone size, that table is used; D and trimming come from the DNA. The data show roughly 280,000 clones, 83% seen once. Sequencing was done on a sample of peripheral blood. The chain has TRBV19 and TRBJ2-3, with TRBD2 matching 7 bases. The clonotype originates from a man in his fifties or sixties who had recovered from COVID-19. CDR3 region: CASSISSGLSTDTQYF. The CDR3 DNA sequence: TGTGCCAGTAGCATATCTAGCGGACTTAGCACAGATACGCAGTATTTT.